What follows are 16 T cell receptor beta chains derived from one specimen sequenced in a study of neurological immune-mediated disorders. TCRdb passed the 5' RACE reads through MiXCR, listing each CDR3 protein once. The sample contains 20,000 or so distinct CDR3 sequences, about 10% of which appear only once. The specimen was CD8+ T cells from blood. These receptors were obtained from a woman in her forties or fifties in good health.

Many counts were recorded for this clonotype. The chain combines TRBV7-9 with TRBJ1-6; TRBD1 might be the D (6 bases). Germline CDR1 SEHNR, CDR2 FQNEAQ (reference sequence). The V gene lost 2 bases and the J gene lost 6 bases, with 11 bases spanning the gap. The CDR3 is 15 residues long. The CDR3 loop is CASSLSTGINSPLHF. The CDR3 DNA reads TGTGCCAGCAGCTTAAGTACAGGGATTAATTCACCCCTCCACTTT.

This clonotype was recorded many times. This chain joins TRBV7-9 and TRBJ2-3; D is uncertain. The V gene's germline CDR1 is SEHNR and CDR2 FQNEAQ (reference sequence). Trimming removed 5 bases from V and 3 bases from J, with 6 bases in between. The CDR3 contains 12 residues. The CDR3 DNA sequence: TGTGCCAGCAGCCCCACTACAGATACGCAGTATTTT. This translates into CASSPTTDTQYF.

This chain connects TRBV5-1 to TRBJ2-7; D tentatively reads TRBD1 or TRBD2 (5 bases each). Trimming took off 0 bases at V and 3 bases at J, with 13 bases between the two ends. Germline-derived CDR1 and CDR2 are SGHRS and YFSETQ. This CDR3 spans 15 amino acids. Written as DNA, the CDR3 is TGCGCCAGCAGCTTGGCCGGACGGGGCGGCTACGAGCAGTACTTC. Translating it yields CASSLAGRGGYEQYF.

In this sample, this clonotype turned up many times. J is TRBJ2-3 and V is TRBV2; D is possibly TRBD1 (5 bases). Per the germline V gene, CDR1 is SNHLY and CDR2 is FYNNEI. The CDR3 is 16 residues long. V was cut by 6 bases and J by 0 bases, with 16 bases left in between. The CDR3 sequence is CASRHDRISSTDTQYF. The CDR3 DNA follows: TGTGCCAGCAGGCACGACAGAATTAGTAGCACAGATACGCAGTATTTT.

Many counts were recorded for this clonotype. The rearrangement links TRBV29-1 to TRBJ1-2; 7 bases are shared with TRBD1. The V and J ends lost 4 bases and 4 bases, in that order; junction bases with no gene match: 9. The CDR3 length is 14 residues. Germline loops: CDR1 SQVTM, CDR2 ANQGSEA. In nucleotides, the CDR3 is TGCAGCGTTGCGGCTTACGGGACAGCCTATGGCTACACCTTC. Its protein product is CSVAAYGTAYGYTF.

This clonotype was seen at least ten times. The CDR3 region is CSVDAGGEPYEQYF. DNA for the CDR3: TGCAGCGTTGATGCGGGAGGAGAACCCTACGAGCAGTACTTC. This rearrangement joins TRBV29-1 to TRBJ2-7; 8 positions agree with TRBD2. V lost 3 bases, J lost 2 bases, and 6 bases stayed unmatched. The CDR3 is made up of 14 amino acids. Germline CDR1 SQVTM, CDR2 ANQGSEA.

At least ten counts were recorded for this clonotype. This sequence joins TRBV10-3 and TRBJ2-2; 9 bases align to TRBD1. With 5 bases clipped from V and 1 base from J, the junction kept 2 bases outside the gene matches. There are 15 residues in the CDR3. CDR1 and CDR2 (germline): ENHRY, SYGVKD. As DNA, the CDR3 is TGTGCCATCAGTCCGACAGGGGGGAACACCGGGGAGCTGTTTTTT. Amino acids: CAISPTGGNTGELFF.

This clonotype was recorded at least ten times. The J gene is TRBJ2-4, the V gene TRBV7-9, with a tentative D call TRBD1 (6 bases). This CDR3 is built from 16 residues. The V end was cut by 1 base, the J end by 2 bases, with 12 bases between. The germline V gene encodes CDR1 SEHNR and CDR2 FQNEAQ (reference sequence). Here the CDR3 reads CASSLVAGVTKNIQYF. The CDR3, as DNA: TGTGCCAGCAGCTTAGTGGCAGGGGTAACCAAAAACATTCAGTACTTC.

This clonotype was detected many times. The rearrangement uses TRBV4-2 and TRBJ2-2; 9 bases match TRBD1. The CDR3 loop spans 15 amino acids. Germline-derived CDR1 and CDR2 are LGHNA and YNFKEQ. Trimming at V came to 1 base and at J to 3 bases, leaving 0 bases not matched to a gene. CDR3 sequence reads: CASSQGTGDTGELFF. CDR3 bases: TGTGCCAGCAGCCAAGGGACAGGGGACACCGGGGAGCTGTTTTTT.

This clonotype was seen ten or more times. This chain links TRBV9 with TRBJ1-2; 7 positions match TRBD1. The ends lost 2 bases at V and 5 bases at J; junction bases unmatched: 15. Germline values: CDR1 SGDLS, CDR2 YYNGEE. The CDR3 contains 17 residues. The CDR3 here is CASSVTTRGGTEYGYTF. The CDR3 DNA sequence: TGTGCCAGCAGCGTCACAACCAGGGGGGGGACAGAGTATGGCTACACCTTC.

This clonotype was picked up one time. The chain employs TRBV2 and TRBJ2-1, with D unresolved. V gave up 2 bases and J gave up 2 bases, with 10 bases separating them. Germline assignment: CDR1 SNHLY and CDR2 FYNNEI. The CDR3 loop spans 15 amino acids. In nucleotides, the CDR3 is TGTGCCAGCAGTGAATTGTTAGCTGCCTACAATGAGCAGTTCTTC. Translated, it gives CASSELLAAYNEQFF. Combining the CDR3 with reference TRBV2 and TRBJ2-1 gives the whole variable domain EPEVTQTPSHQVTQMGQEVILRCVPISNHLYFYWYRQILGQKVEFLVSFYNNEISEKSEIFDDQFSVERPDGSNFTLKIRSTKLEDSAMYFCASSELLAAYNEQFFGPGTRLTVL.

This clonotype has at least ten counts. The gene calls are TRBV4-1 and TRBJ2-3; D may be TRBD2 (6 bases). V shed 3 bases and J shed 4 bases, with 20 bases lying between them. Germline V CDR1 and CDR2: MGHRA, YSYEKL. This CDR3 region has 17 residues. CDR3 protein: CASSQEGGPSRSDTQYF. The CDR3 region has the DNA TGCGCCAGCAGCCAGGAGGGCGGACCTAGCAGGTCAGATACGCAGTATTTT.

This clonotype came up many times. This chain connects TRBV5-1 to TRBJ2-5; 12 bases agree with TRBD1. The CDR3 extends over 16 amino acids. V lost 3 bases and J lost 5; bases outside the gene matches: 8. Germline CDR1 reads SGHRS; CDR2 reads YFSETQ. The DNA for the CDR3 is TGCGCCAGCAGCTCCGATGGGACAGGGGGCCTCGAGACCCAGTACTTC. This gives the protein CASSSDGTGGLETQYF.

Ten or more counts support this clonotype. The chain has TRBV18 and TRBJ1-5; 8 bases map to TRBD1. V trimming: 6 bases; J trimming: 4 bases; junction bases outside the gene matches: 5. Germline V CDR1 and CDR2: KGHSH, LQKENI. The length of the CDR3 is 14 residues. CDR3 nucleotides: TGTGCCAGCTCCAGGGGGCTGGGTAATCAGCCCCAGCATTTT. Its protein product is CASSRGLGNQPQHF.

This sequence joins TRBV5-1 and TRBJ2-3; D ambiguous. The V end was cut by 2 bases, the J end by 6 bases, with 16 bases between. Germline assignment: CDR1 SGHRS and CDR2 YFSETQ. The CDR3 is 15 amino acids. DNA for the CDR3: TGCGCCAGCAGCTTTGGCGTAGGATTCACGGATACGCAGTATTTT. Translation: CASSFGVGFTDTQYF.

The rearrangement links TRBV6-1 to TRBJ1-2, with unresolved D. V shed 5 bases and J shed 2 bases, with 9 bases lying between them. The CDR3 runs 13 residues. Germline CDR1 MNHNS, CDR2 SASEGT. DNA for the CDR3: TGTGCCAGCAGTTCGACACAGAACTATGGCTACACCTTC. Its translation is CASSSTQNYGYTF.